The 32 T cell receptor beta chains reported below all come from one sample, sequenced in a study of CXCR3-negative and CXCR3-positive naive CD8 T cells. Whole-study findings and limits: Against CXCR3-negative naive cells, CXCR3-positive naive cells showed more hydrophobic TRB CDR3s.

All TRB cDNA libraries came from 5' RACE performed with UMI labels. TCRdb re-called the 5' RACE reads; one entry per CDR3 protein, DNA not given. This sample's table has some 60,000 distinct CDR3 sequences. These receptors' antigens are unknown. The sample comprised naive CXCR3+ CD8+ T cells from blood. This sample's subset: CD45RO-CCR7+CD27+CD95- naive CD8+ T cells expressing CXCR3 (TNR3+). All receptors come from a human donor in good health. Some clones in this sample may be carry-over from other donors' samples.

The chain links TRBV7-2 to TRBJ2-5; as DNA is missing, the TRBD1 call by TCRdb cannot be tested. CDR3 length equals 14 residues. The germline V gene encodes CDR1 SGHTA and CDR2 FQGNSA. CDR3 protein: CASSPDGHRETQYF.

The chain joins TRBV9 to TRBJ2-7; TCRdb reports TRBD2, a call that lacks DNA to check it against. Germline lookup yields CDR1 SGDLS and CDR2 YYNGEE. The CDR3 extends over 14 amino acids. The CDR3 here is CASSVSLRADEQYF.

The V and J genes are TRBV5-6 and TRBJ2-3; the TCRdb call, TRBD2, lacks DNA for checking. The CDR3 contains 15 residues. CDR1 and CDR2 from the germline V gene are SGHDT and YYEEEE. The CDR3 here is CASSLGLQYTDTQYF.

The chain's CDR3 is CASSQTGSSYEQYF. The V call is TRBV4-2, the J call TRBJ2-7. This CDR3 contains 14 residues. The germline V gene has CDR1 LGHNA and CDR2 YNFKEQ.

The rearrangement links TRBV7-9 to TRBJ1-5. From germline, CDR1 is SEHNR and CDR2 FQNEAQ (reference sequence). This CDR3 comprises 15 residues. The CDR3: CASSLVGSSNQPQHF.

The gene calls are TRBV25-1 and TRBJ1-1. The CDR3 extends over 13 amino acids. The germline V gene encodes CDR1 MGHDK and CDR2 SYGVNS. The CDR3 sequence: CASSEFNGLGAFF.

The CDR3 region is CASSFRGEGTEAFF. The J gene is TRBJ1-1, the V gene TRBV12-3 or TRBV12-4. The CDR3 contains 14 residues.

The rearrangement links TRBV9 to TRBJ2-3; TCRdb indicates TRBD1, and absent DNA this call remains unverified. Germline V lookup: CDR1 SGDLS, CDR2 YYNGEE. This CDR3 has 13 amino acids. The CDR3 sequence: CASSVGGADTQYF.

The CDR3 spells CSAETSTGDEKLFF. The rearrangement links TRBV29-1 to TRBJ1-4; TCRdb returns TRBD1, unconfirmable since there is no DNA. Germline V CDR1 and CDR2: SQVTM, ANQGSEA. CDR3 length: 14 amino acids.

The CDR3 spells CSVEERGQENYEQYF. This sequence joins TRBV29-1 and TRBJ2-7. Per the germline V gene, CDR1 is SQVTM and CDR2 is ANQGSEA. This CDR3 contains 15 residues.

The chain uses TRBV7-2 and TRBJ2-2; the D call from TCRdb, TRBD1, cannot be confirmed without DNA. This CDR3 has 16 residues. Germline values: CDR1 SGHTA, CDR2 FQGNSA. CDR3 sequence: CASSPRQGRNTGELFF.

The chain couples TRBV7-8 to TRBJ1-5. The germline gives CDR1 SGHVS, CDR2 FQNEAQ. The CDR3 covers 14 residues. Here the CDR3 reads CASTHNSIGQPQHF.

The chain combines TRBV4-3 with TRBJ2-3; TCRdb indicates TRBD2, and absent DNA this call remains unverified. CDR3 size: 14 residues. Per germline, CDR1 LGHNA and CDR2 YSLEER. The CDR3: CASSRRTSDDTQYF.

This chain links TRBV2 with TRBJ1-1. Germline lookup yields CDR1 SNHLY and CDR2 FYNNEI. The CDR3 contains 15 residues. The CDR3 protein is CASNTEVDVGTEAFF. Based on the CDR3 plus reference TRBV2 and TRBJ1-1, the full variable domain is EPEVTQTPSHQVTQMGQEVILRCVPISNHLYFYWYRQILGQKVEFLVSFYNNEISEKSEIFDDQFSVERPDGSNFTLKIRSTKLEDSAMYFCASNTEVDVGTEAFFGQGTRLTVV.

This rearrangement joins TRBV7-8 to TRBJ2-7; TCRdb lists TRBD2, though no DNA is available to test this call. CDR1 and CDR2 from the germline V gene are SGHVS and FQNEAQ. The CDR3 sequence is 16 residues long. Here the CDR3 reads CASSTGLAGSSYEQYF. Complete variable domain (other parts from reference TRBV7-8 and TRBJ2-7): GAGVSQSPRYKVAKRGQDVALRCDPISGHVSLFWYQQALGQGPEFLTYFQNEAQLDKSGLPSDRFFAERPEGSVSTLKIQRTQQEDSAVYLCASSTGLAGSSYEQYFGPGTRLTVT.

This chain connects TRBV6-2 or TRBV6-3 to TRBJ2-3; lacking DNA, the TRBD2 call made by TCRdb goes unchecked. Germline V gene sequence: CDR1 MNHEY, CDR2 SVGEGT. The CDR3 has 16 residues. This chain's CDR3 is CASRELAGPSTDTQYF.

CDR3 protein: CASCLAGLGVYEQYF. The chain is built from TRBV28 and TRBJ2-7; TCRdb indicates TRBD2, and absent DNA this call remains unverified. The germline V gene encodes CDR1 MDHEN and CDR2 SYDVKM. The CDR3 contains 15 residues.

The chain recombines TRBV7-9 with TRBJ2-3. Germline V gene data show CDR1 as SEHNR and CDR2 as FQNEAQ (reference sequence). This CDR3 region has 14 residues. The CDR3 here is CASRDGLVWDTQYF.

The chain joins TRBV12-3 or TRBV12-4 to TRBJ2-6; TCRdb lists TRBD1, though no DNA is available to test this call. This CDR3 is built from 17 residues. The CDR3 reads CASSNGTGGPGANVLTF.

The chain has TRBV3-1 and TRBJ2-2; absent DNA, TCRdb's TRBD1 call cannot be checked. CDR3 size: 16 residues. CDR1 LGHDT and CDR2 YNNKEL come from the germline V gene (reference sequence). CDR3 residues: CASSAIPGSLTGELFF.

The chain employs TRBV4-2 and TRBJ2-3; the D call from TCRdb, TRBD2, cannot be confirmed without DNA. In germline, CDR1 is LGHNA, CDR2 YNFKEQ. The CDR3 is 16 amino acids. The CDR3 spells CASSQDPAGSTDTQYF.

The rearrangement joins TRBV20-1 to TRBJ1-6; TCRdb lists TRBD1, though no DNA is available to test this call. CDR1 and CDR2 (germline): DFQATT, SNEGSKA (reference sequence). This CDR3 region has 17 residues. CDR3 residues: CSARDFGEGGGNSPLHF.

The genes are TRBV25-1 and TRBJ1-2. Germline V gene data show CDR1 as MGHDK and CDR2 as SYGVNS. This CDR3 region has 14 residues. Here the CDR3 reads CASRDTGFNYGYTF.

The rearrangement uses TRBV28 and TRBJ2-2; no DNA is available, so the TRBD1 call from TCRdb remains unchecked. This CDR3 is built from 14 residues. CDR1 is MDHEN, CDR2 SYDVKM, per germline. The CDR3 here is CASNIGQGPGELFF.

The chain has TRBV28 and TRBJ2-1; TCRdb's D call of TRBD2 is untestable without DNA. This CDR3 contains 15 residues. Germline CDR1 and CDR2: MDHEN and SYDVKM. The CDR3: CASGPLAGAYNEQFF.

The CDR3 sequence: CSVVGGSNSYEQYF. J is TRBJ2-7 and V is TRBV29-1; checking the TCRdb D call of TRBD1 is not possible without DNA. This CDR3 is 14 amino acids long. The germline CDR1 and CDR2 sequences are SQVTM and ANQGSEA.

This chain joins TRBV27 and TRBJ2-5; the D gene TCRdb calls, TRBD2, cannot be checked with no DNA. The CDR3 has 14 amino acids. Germline assignment: CDR1 MNHEY and CDR2 SMNVEV (reference sequence). The CDR3 region is CASSPGLGEETQYF.

The chain combines TRBV24-1 with TRBJ2-3. Per germline, CDR1 KGHDR and CDR2 SFDVKD. The CDR3 spans 14 residues. The chain's CDR3 is CATSDDNFTDTQYF.

J is TRBJ2-1 and V is TRBV7-9; with no DNA, the TCRdb D assignment of TRBD2 cannot be verified. Germline V gives CDR1 SEHNR, CDR2 FQNEAQ (reference sequence). The CDR3 is 14 residues long. CDR3 region: CASSPRASPNEQFF.

The chain combines TRBV7-2 with TRBJ2-7; TCRdb calls TRBD2, which cannot be checked without DNA. The CDR3 length is 15 residues. Germline V gives CDR1 SGHTA, CDR2 FQGNSA. The CDR3 loop is CASSLVPSSTYEQYF.

This chain joins TRBV6-5 and TRBJ2-4; checking the TCRdb D call of TRBD1 is not possible without DNA. The germline V gene has CDR1 MNHEY and CDR2 SVGAGI. The CDR3 runs 16 residues. The CDR3 sequence is CASSYRTGGVEDIQYF.

This chain joins TRBV29-1 and TRBJ1-2; lacking DNA, the TRBD1 call made by TCRdb goes unchecked. The V gene's germline CDR1 is SQVTM and CDR2 ANQGSEA. This CDR3 has 13 residues. The CDR3 is CSDGGSGHPTSTF.